This TCR beta chain was found in a study of T cells after yellow fever vaccination. TCRdb re-called the 5' RACE reads with MiXCR, one entry per CDR3 protein. The sample lists under 300,000 distinct CDR3 sequences, roughly 13% occurring once. A word on this clonotype: Its antigen is unidentified.

CDR3 length: 15 residues. From germline, CDR1 is SGHTA and CDR2 FQGNSA. V dropped 5 bases and J dropped 5; count of bases not matched to a gene: 6. Study observations and caveats: Most primary-vaccination clones recurred post-booster (roughly 96% CD4, around 90% CD8).

This TCR was recovered from a man under 40 who received the YFV17D yellow fever vaccine. J is TRBJ2-5 and V is TRBV7-2; 12 bases are shared with TRBD2. This specimen consisted of CD4+ T cells sorted from PBMCs, obtained 45 days after the yellow fever booster vaccination. The CDR3 reads CASSVGLAGRETQYF. The CDR3, as DNA: TGTGCCAGCAGCGTAGGACTAGCGGGAAGGGAGACCCAGTACTTC.